This T cell receptor beta chain came from a study of blood T cell repertoires in COVID-19. Sequenced by immunoSEQ multiplex PCR; TCRdb stores in-frame clones only, minus some. There are 230,000 or so clones in the sample; 88% occur only once, and over 12% lies in the top ten. Ages ranged from roughly 18 to 100 years, with residence in about two dozen US areas. Donors were grouped by their self-reported clinical history. CDR1 and CDR2 from the germline V gene are PRHDT and FYEKMQ (reference sequence). CDR3 length equals 16 residues. The J segment lost 7 bases and the V segment lost 5 bases, leaving 14 bases of the junction unmatched.

The clonotype comes from a woman aged 45-59 years with acute COVID-19. The gene calls are TRBV13 and TRBJ2-7; the match to TRBD2 covers 10 bases. The sample was PBMCs or T cells enriched from blood (not recorded which). CDR3 DNA: TGTGCCAGCAGCGGCCGCTGGACTAGCGGAGATGGAGAGCAGTACTTC. It is translated as CASSGRWTSGDGEQYF.